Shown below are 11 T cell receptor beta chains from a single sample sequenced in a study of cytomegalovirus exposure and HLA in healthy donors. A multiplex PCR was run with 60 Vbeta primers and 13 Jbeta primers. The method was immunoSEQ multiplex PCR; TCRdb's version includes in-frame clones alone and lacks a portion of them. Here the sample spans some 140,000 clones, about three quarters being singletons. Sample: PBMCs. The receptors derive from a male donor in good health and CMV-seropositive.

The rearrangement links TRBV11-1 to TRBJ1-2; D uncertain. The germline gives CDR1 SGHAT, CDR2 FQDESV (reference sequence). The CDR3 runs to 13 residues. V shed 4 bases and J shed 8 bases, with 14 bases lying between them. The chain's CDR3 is CASSYRHAGGYTF. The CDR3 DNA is TGTGCCAGCAGCTACCGACACGCCGGCGGCTACACCTTC.

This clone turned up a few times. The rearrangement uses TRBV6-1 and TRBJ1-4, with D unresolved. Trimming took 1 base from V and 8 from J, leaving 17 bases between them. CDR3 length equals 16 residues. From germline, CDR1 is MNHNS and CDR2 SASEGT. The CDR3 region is CASSEVVGEGEEKLFF. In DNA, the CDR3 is TGTGCCAGCAGTGAAGTGGTCGGGGAGGGTGAGGAAAAACTGTTTTTT.

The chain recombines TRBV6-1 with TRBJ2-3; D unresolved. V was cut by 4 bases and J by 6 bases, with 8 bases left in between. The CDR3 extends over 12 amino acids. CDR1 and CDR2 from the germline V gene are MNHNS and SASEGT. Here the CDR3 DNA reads TGTGCCAGCAGTGTCTACGGGGATACGCAGTATTTT. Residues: CASSVYGDTQYF.

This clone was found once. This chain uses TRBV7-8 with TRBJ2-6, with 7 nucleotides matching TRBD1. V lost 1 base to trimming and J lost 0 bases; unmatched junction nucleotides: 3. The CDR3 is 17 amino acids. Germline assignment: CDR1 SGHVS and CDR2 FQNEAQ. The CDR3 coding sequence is TGTGCCAGCAGCTTAGAAACAGGGGTCTCTGGGGCCAACGTCCTGACTTTC. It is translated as CASSLETGVSGANVLTF.

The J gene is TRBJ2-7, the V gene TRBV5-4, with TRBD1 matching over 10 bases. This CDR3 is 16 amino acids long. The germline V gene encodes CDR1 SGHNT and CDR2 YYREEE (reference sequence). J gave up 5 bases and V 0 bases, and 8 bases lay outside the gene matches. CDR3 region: CASSLAPGTGVHEQYF. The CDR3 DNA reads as TGTGCCAGCAGCTTGGCCCCGGGGACAGGGGTTCACGAGCAGTACTTC.

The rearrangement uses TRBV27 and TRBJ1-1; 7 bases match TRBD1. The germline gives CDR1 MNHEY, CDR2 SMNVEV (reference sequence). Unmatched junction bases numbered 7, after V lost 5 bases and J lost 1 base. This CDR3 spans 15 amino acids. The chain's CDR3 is CASSGAGTANTEAFF. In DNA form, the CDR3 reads TGTGCCAGCAGTGGGGCCGGGACAGCGAACACTGAAGCTTTCTTT.

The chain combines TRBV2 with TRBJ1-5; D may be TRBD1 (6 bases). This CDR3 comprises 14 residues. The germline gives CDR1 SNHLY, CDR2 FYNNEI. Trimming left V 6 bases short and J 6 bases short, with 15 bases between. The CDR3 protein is CASRPGTSFQPQHF. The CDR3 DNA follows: TGTGCCAGCAGGCCCGGGACATCTTTTCAGCCCCAGCATTTT.

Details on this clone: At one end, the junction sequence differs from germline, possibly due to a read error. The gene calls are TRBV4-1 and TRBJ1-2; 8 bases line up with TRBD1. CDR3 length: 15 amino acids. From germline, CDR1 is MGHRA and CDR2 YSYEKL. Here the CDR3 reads CASSQGPGGDYGYPF. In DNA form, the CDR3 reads TGCGCCAGCAGCCAAGGGCCAGGGGGCGACTATGGCTACCCCTTC.

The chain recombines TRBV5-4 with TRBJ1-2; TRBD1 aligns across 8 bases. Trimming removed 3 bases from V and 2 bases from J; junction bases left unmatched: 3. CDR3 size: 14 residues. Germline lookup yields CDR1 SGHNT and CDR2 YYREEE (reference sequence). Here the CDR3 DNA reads TGTGCCAGCAGCTATCGGACAGGGAACTATGGCTACACCTTC. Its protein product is CASSYRTGNYGYTF.

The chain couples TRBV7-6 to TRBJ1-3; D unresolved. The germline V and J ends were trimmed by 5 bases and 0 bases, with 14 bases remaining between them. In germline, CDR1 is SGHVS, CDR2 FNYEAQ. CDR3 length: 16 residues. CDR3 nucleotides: TGTGCCAGCAGCCCTCAGGTCTCTCACTCTGGAAACACCATATATTTT. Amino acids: CASSPQVSHSGNTIYF.

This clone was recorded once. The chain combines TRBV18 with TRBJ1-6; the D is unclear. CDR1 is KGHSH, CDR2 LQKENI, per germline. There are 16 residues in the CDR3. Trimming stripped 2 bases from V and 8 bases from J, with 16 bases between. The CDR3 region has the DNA TGTGCCAGCTCACCAATAGCGGGGTTACGGGATTCACCCCTCCACTTT. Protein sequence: CASSPIAGLRDSPLHF.